Shown below are 24 T cell receptor beta chains from a single sample sequenced in a study of CD8+ T cells in alopecia areata. Once RNA had been extracted, it was reverse transcribed into cDNA to act as the sequencing template. TCRdb's table, derived via immunoSEQ multiplex PCR, lists solely in-frame clones and lacks some. The sample lists approximately 130,000 clones, about 50% occurring once. The sample consisted of NKG2D-low CD8+ T cells sorted from blood. These receptors were collected from a human donor with alopecia areata.

The J gene is TRBJ2-7, the V gene TRBV29-1, with 9 bases aligning to TRBD1. Trimming removed 0 bases from V and 11 bases from J; junction bases left unmatched: 17. The germline gives CDR1 SQVTM, CDR2 ANQGSEA. This CDR3 spans 16 amino acids. CDR3 sequence reads: CSVEDNTGTGPKVEYF. CDR3 nucleotide sequence: TGCAGCGTTGAAGATAACACCGGGACAGGGCCGAAGGTTGAGTACTTC.

This clone showed up just a few times. The J gene is TRBJ2-7, the V gene TRBV29-1; the D gene is possibly TRBD2 (5 bases). The CDR3 has 13 amino acids. Germline assignment: CDR1 SQVTM and CDR2 ANQGSEA. V gave up 6 bases and J gave up 2 bases, with 14 bases separating them. CDR3 nucleotide sequence: TGCAGCGTGATAAAGGACTTCCCCTACGAGCAGTACTTC. Residues: CSVIKDFPYEQYF.

V is TRBV4-1 and J is TRBJ2-5; 8 bases are shared with TRBD2. Trimming cost V 0 bases and J 5 bases; bases outside gene matches: 8. Germline values: CDR1 MGHRA, CDR2 YSYEKL. This CDR3 has 16 residues. DNA of the CDR3: TGCGCCAGCAGCCAAGACCCAAGCGGGAGTGTTGAGACCCAGTACTTC. This encodes CASSQDPSGSVETQYF.

This chain joins TRBV29-1 and TRBJ2-1; D not certain. Trimming shortened V by 5 bases and J by 7 bases, and 9 bases separated the two germline ends. The V gene's germline CDR1 is SQVTM and CDR2 ANQGSEA. This CDR3 region has 11 residues. The CDR3 bases are TGCAGCGTTCCTGGCTCGAATGAGCAGTTCTTC. As protein: CSVPGSNEQFF.

The chain joins TRBV6-5 to TRBJ2-5, with 9 nucleotides matching TRBD1. Germline lookup yields CDR1 MNHEY and CDR2 SVGAGI. The CDR3 is 14 residues long. J lost 5 bases, V lost 5 bases, and 6 bases had no gene match. The CDR3 bases are TGTGCCAGCAGTCCGACAGGGGGATCGGAGACCCAGTACTTC. Its translation is CASSPTGGSETQYF.

The chain uses TRBV29-1 and TRBJ2-5; D is perhaps TRBD1 or TRBD2 (5 bases each). Germline V lookup: CDR1 SQVTM, CDR2 ANQGSEA. The CDR3 loop spans 11 amino acids. The V end lost 7 bases, the J end lost 7 bases, and 13 bases lay between the germline ends. The DNA of the CDR3 is TGCAGCGCCGACGGGACGGGGACCCAGTACTTC. Translating it yields CSADGTGTQYF.

This clone has more than one count but fewer than ten. This chain links TRBV29-1 with TRBJ2-1; D remains ambiguous. Germline CDR1 and CDR2: SQVTM and ANQGSEA. The CDR3 is 12 amino acids. With 5 bases removed from V and 0 bases from J, the gap between germline ends came to 5 bases. This CDR3 is CSVLGSYNEQFF. CDR3 in DNA: TGCAGCGTTCTAGGCTCCTACAATGAGCAGTTCTTC.

V and J are TRBV6-1 and TRBJ1-2; D gene ambiguous. With 2 bases removed from V and 7 bases from J, the gap between germline ends came to 17 bases. The CDR3 extends over 15 amino acids. From germline, CDR1 is MNHNS and CDR2 SASEGT. The CDR3 is CASSEWIHRPGGYTF. CDR3 DNA sequence: TGTGCCAGCAGTGAATGGATACACCGGCCGGGTGGCTACACCTTC.

V usage is TRBV4-1 and J usage is TRBJ2-4, with D perhaps matching TRBD2 (5 bases). Trimming shortened V by 4 bases and J by 0 bases, and 19 bases separated the two germline ends. This CDR3 is built from 18 residues. In germline, CDR1 is MGHRA, CDR2 YSYEKL. CDR3 loop: CASSRGLTLGLAKNIQYF. Here the CDR3 DNA reads TGCGCCAGCAGCCGAGGACTGACCCTGGGCCTAGCCAAAAACATTCAGTACTTC.

This clone was seen a handful of times. V and J are TRBV29-1 and TRBJ2-3; D is uncertain. The CDR3 runs to 15 residues. Trimming stripped 2 bases from V and 1 base from J, with 13 bases between. Looked up from germline, CDR1 is SQVTM and CDR2 is ANQGSEA. In nucleotides, the CDR3 is TGCAGCGTTGAAAGAGCGTCCTCTGGCACAGATACGCAGTATTTT. It is translated as CSVERASSGTDTQYF.

This clone showed up just once. The chain links TRBV6-5 to TRBJ1-2, with D possibly matching TRBD1 (5 bases). Per germline, CDR1 MNHEY and CDR2 SVGAGI. The CDR3 is 14 residues long. The germline V and J ends were trimmed by 0 bases and 7 bases, with 12 bases remaining between them. CDR3 bases: TGTGCCAGCAGTTACTCCTCCGGACACCGTGGCTACACCTTC. Translated: CASSYSSGHRGYTF.

The J gene is TRBJ2-7, the V gene TRBV30; 10 nucleotides line up with TRBD2. Germline values: CDR1 GTSNPN, CDR2 SVGIG (reference sequence). V gave up 0 bases and J gave up 1 base; unmatched junction bases: 0. The CDR3 consists of 14 residues. CDR3 DNA: TGTGCCTGGAGTGTACTAGCGGGGTCCTACGAGCAGTACTTC. Translating gives CAWSVLAGSYEQYF. The whole variable domain, remainder taken from reference TRBV30 and TRBJ2-7, is SQTIHQWPATLVQPVGSPLSLECTVEGTSNPNLYWYRQAAGRGLQLLFYSVGIGQISSEVPQNLSASRPQDRQFILSSKKLLLSDSGFYLCAWSVLAGSYEQYFGPGTRLTVT.

This clone was detected a few times. J is TRBJ2-1 and V is TRBV29-1; D uncertain. This CDR3 has 10 residues. Trimming cost V 6 bases and J 8 bases, with 8 bases left between them. Germline V CDR1 and CDR2: SQVTM, ANQGSEA. CDR3 loop: CSVGFDEQFF. The CDR3 bases are TGCAGCGTAGGATTCGATGAGCAGTTCTTC.

This clone was counted once. This chain joins TRBV29-1 and TRBJ2-7; 7 nucleotides line up with TRBD1. This CDR3 region has 13 residues. CDR1 SQVTM and CDR2 ANQGSEA come from the germline V gene. V was clipped by 3 bases and J by 6 bases; unmatched bases: 8. The CDR3 nucleotides are TGCAGCGTTGAGACAGGGACGGTGAGCGAGCAGTACTTC. Amino acid sequence: CSVETGTVSEQYF.

The J gene is TRBJ1-2, the V gene TRBV4-1, with D hard to call. Germline assignment: CDR1 MGHRA and CDR2 YSYEKL. The CDR3 extends over 13 amino acids. The V and J ends lost 3 bases and 7 bases respectively, with 12 bases between them. CDR3 loop: CASSHSVYGGYTF. In DNA form, the CDR3 reads TGCGCCAGCAGCCATTCGGTTTATGGTGGCTACACCTTC.

This clone appeared a few times. This chain uses TRBV29-1 with TRBJ2-7; D may match TRBD1 or TRBD2 (5 bases each). Per germline, CDR1 SQVTM and CDR2 ANQGSEA. V was cut by 5 bases and J by 2 bases, with 16 bases left in between. The length of the CDR3 is 14 residues. The DNA for the CDR3 is TGCAGCGTTACCGGGACCGACAAGACCTACGAGCAGTACTTC. It encodes CSVTGTDKTYEQYF.

The chain is built from TRBV29-1 and TRBJ2-2; unclear D gene. V was clipped by 0 bases and J by 5 bases, with 10 bases between them. Germline V gives CDR1 SQVTM, CDR2 ANQGSEA. CDR3 length equals 14 residues. CDR3 in amino acids: CSVEDVRMTGELFF. Here the CDR3 DNA reads TGCAGCGTTGAAGATGTAAGAATGACCGGGGAGCTGTTTTTT.

The V and J genes are TRBV6-5 and TRBJ1-1; perhaps TRBD1 as D (5 bases). Looked up from germline, CDR1 is MNHEY and CDR2 is SVGAGI. V was cut by 3 bases and J by 5 bases, with 13 bases left in between. The CDR3 is made up of 14 amino acids. The CDR3 is CASSYSGLGTEAFF. For the CDR3, the DNA is TGTGCCAGCAGTTATTCGGGGCTTGGGACTGAAGCTTTCTTT.

This clone has just a few counts. This CDR3 is also generated by other DNA sequences in the sample. This chain joins TRBV29-1 and TRBJ2-2; D may be TRBD2 (5 bases). V was shortened by 4 bases and J by 4 bases, with 7 bases between the two germline ends. The CDR3 totals 12 residues. Germline CDR1 and CDR2: SQVTM and ANQGSEA. This CDR3 is CSVVLATGELFF. The CDR3 bases are TGCAGCGTTGTTCTAGCCACCGGGGAGCTGTTTTTT.

The chain is built from TRBV19 and TRBJ2-2; unclear D gene. Between the trimmed V and J ends, which lost 10 bases and 5 bases, there was a span of 11 bases. CDR1 and CDR2 (germline): LNHDA, SQIVND (reference sequence). This CDR3 contains 12 residues. As DNA, the CDR3 is TGTGCCACTCAGAAGGGTACCGGGGAGCTGTTTTTT. Its translation: CATQKGTGELFF.

This clone was observed a handful of times. The CDR3 spells CASHRGRNEQFF. CDR3 sequence (DNA): TGTGCCAGCCACAGGGGTAGGAATGAGCAGTTCTTC. The rearrangement joins TRBV28 to TRBJ2-1; 7 bases align to TRBD1. Losses at the gene ends were 8 bases for V and 7 bases for J; bases not matched to a gene: 5. This CDR3 contains 12 residues. Germline-derived CDR1 and CDR2 are MDHEN and SYDVKM.

This clone has more than one count but fewer than ten. The chain joins TRBV27 to TRBJ2-1; D may be TRBD2 (5 bases). V lost 3 bases and J lost 7, with 13 bases in between. The CDR3 is 14 residues long. Per the germline V gene, CDR1 is MNHEY and CDR2 is SMNVEV (reference sequence). This CDR3 is CASSLSGKGNEQFF. The CDR3 DNA reads TGTGCCAGCAGTTTGTCGGGGAAGGGTAATGAGCAGTTCTTC.

The chain combines TRBV2 with TRBJ2-5; D is perhaps TRBD1 (5 bases). This CDR3 comprises 15 residues. Germline CDR1 reads SNHLY; CDR2 reads FYNNEI. The germline V and J ends were trimmed by 8 bases and 5 bases, with 21 bases remaining between them. The CDR3 DNA reads as TGTGCCAGCGGGGCCTATGGGGTAGTCGGCGAGACCCAGTACTTC. The encoded protein is CASGAYGVVGETQYF.

The V call is TRBV29-1, the J call TRBJ1-1; D gene unclear. Trimming pared 2 bases from V and 6 bases from J, leaving 10 bases between. CDR1 SQVTM and CDR2 ANQGSEA come from the germline V gene. This CDR3 has 12 amino acids. CDR3 residues: CSVELGDPEAFF. CDR3 in DNA: TGCAGCGTTGAACTCGGCGACCCTGAAGCTTTCTTT.